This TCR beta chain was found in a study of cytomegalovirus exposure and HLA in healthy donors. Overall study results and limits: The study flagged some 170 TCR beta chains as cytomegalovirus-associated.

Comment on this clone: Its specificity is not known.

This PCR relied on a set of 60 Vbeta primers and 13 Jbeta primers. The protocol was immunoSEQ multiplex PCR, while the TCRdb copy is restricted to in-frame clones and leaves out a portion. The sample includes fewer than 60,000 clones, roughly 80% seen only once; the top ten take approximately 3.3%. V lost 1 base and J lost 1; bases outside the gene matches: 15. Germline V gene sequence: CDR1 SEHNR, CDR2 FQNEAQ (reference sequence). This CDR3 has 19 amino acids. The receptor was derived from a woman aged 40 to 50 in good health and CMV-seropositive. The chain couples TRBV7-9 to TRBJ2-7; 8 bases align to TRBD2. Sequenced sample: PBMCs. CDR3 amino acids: CASSLDALLPGGNSYEQYF. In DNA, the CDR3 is TGTGCCAGCAGCTTAGACGCCCTTTTACCGGGGGGGAATTCCTACGAGCAGTACTTC.